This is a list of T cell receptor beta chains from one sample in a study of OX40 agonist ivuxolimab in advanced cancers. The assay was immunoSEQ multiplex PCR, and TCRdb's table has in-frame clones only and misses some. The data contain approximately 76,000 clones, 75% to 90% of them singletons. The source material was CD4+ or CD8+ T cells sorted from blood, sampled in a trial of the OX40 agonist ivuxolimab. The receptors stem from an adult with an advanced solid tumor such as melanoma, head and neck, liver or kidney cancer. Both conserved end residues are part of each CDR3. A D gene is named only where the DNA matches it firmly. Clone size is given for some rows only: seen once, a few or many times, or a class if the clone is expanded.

CASRTPGRLPDIQYF,TGTGCCAGCAGAACCCCGGGCAGGCTGCCGGACATTCAGTACTTC,.,.,TRBJ2-4,TRBV6-6
CASSLDRANEAFF,TGCGCCAGCAGCCTGGACAGGGCGAATGAAGCTTTCTTT,.,TRBD1,TRBJ1-1,TRBV5-1
CASAIGAYEQYF,TGTGCCAGCGCAATCGGAGCTTACGAGCAGTACTTC,.,.,TRBJ2-7,TRBV7-9
CASSVGPAEDSYEQYF,TGTGCCAGCAGCGTAGGCCCAGCGGAGGACTCCTACGAGCAGTACTTC,.,.,TRBJ2-7,TRBV9
CASSSGRGGNTIYF,TGTGCCAGCAGTTCGGGCAGGGGGGGAAACACCATATATTTT,.,TRBD1,TRBJ1-3,TRBV6-5
CASSKDHLPPNPQHF,TGTGCCAGCAGCAAAGATCACCTCCCCCCAAACCCCCAGCATTTT,.,.,TRBJ1-5,TRBV21-1
CASSATAYEQYF,TGTGCCAGCAGCGCGACGGCCTACGAGCAGTACTTC,.,.,TRBJ2-7,TRBV11-3
CASSWQNNEQFF,TGTGCCAGCAGCTGGCAGAACAATGAGCAGTTCTTC,few,.,TRBJ2-1,TRBV7-9
CASSLVWGTEAFF,TGTGCCAGCAGCTTGGTCTGGGGAACTGAAGCTTTCTTT,once,.,TRBJ1-1,TRBV5-5
CASSFGQGLPYEQYF,TGTGCCAGTAGTTTCGGACAGGGGCTCCCCTACGAGCAGTACTTC,.,TRBD1,TRBJ2-7,TRBV19
CARSIRGQNYGYTF,TGTGCCAGAAGCATACGAGGACAGAACTATGGCTACACCTTC,once,.,TRBJ1-2,TRBV5-3
CASSSGQGSMPDNEQFF,TGTGCCAGCAGTTCGGGACAGGGGTCGATGCCAGACAATGAGCAGTTCTTC,.,TRBD1,TRBJ2-1,TRBV7-9
CASAGGPLTDTQYF,TGTGCCAGTGCGGGGGGCCCTCTCACAGATACGCAGTATTTT,.,TRBD2,TRBJ2-3,TRBV7-3
CASRGLAGVETQYF,TGTGCCAGTAGAGGACTAGCGGGAGTTGAGACCCAGTACTTC,.,TRBD2,TRBJ2-5,TRBV19
CASSQAGKGEEQYF,TGTGCCAGCAGCCAAGCCGGAAAGGGGGAAGAGCAGTACTTC,.,.,TRBJ2-7,TRBV5-6
CASSRSSADIDNEQFF,TGTGCCAGCTCAAGGTCCTCGGCGGATATAGACAATGAGCAGTTCTTC,.,.,TRBJ2-1,TRBV18
CASGLEGLYNEQFF,TGTGCTAGTGGTTTGGAGGGACTTTACAATGAGCAGTTCTTC,.,.,TRBJ2-1,TRBV12-5
CASSVQSNQPQHF,TGTGCCAGCAGTGTCCAGAGCAATCAGCCCCAGCATTTT,.,.,TRBJ1-5,TRBV6-1